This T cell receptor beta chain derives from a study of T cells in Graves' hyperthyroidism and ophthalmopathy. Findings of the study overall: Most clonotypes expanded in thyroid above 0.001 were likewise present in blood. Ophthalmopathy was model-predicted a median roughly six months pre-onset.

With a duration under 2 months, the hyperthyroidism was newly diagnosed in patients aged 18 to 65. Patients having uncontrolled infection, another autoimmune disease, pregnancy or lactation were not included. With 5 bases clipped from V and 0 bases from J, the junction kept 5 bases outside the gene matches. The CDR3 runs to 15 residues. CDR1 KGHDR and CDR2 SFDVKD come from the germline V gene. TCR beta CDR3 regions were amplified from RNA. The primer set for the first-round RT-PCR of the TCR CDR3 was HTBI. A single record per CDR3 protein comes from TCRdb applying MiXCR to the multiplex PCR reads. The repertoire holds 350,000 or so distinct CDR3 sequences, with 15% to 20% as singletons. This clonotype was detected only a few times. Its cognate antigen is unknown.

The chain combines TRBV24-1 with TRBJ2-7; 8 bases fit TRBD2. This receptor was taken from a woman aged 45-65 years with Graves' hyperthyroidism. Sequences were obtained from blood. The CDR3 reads CATSVQAGVSYEQYF. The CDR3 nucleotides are TGTGCCACCAGTGTTCAAGCGGGAGTCTCCTACGAGCAGTACTTC.